This TCR beta chain was captured by sequencing in a study of T cell responses to AZD1222 COVID-19 vaccine. The CDR3 is 15 amino acids. V lost 0 bases and J lost 7, with 13 bases in between. Looked up from germline, CDR1 is LNHNV and CDR2 is YYDKDF (reference sequence). Whole-study results and caveats: Distributed over spike, vaccine-associated CD4 TCRs predominated at 160-218 and 743-854.

About this clone: The target antigen is unknown.

This table comes from immunoSEQ multiplex PCR, and its TCRdb copy is limited to in-frame clones, with some not included. The data hold some 120,000 clones, with 90% observed a single time. This rearrangement joins TRBV15 to TRBJ1-5; D possibly corresponds to TRBD1 (5 bases). The TCR sequence derives from an adult in good health. The sequencing used peripheral blood, collected on day 0 of AZD1222 vaccination. The CDR3 loop reads CATSRDAGRDQPQHF. As DNA, the CDR3 is TGTGCCACCAGCAGAGATGCGGGGAGGGACCAGCCCCAGCATTTT.